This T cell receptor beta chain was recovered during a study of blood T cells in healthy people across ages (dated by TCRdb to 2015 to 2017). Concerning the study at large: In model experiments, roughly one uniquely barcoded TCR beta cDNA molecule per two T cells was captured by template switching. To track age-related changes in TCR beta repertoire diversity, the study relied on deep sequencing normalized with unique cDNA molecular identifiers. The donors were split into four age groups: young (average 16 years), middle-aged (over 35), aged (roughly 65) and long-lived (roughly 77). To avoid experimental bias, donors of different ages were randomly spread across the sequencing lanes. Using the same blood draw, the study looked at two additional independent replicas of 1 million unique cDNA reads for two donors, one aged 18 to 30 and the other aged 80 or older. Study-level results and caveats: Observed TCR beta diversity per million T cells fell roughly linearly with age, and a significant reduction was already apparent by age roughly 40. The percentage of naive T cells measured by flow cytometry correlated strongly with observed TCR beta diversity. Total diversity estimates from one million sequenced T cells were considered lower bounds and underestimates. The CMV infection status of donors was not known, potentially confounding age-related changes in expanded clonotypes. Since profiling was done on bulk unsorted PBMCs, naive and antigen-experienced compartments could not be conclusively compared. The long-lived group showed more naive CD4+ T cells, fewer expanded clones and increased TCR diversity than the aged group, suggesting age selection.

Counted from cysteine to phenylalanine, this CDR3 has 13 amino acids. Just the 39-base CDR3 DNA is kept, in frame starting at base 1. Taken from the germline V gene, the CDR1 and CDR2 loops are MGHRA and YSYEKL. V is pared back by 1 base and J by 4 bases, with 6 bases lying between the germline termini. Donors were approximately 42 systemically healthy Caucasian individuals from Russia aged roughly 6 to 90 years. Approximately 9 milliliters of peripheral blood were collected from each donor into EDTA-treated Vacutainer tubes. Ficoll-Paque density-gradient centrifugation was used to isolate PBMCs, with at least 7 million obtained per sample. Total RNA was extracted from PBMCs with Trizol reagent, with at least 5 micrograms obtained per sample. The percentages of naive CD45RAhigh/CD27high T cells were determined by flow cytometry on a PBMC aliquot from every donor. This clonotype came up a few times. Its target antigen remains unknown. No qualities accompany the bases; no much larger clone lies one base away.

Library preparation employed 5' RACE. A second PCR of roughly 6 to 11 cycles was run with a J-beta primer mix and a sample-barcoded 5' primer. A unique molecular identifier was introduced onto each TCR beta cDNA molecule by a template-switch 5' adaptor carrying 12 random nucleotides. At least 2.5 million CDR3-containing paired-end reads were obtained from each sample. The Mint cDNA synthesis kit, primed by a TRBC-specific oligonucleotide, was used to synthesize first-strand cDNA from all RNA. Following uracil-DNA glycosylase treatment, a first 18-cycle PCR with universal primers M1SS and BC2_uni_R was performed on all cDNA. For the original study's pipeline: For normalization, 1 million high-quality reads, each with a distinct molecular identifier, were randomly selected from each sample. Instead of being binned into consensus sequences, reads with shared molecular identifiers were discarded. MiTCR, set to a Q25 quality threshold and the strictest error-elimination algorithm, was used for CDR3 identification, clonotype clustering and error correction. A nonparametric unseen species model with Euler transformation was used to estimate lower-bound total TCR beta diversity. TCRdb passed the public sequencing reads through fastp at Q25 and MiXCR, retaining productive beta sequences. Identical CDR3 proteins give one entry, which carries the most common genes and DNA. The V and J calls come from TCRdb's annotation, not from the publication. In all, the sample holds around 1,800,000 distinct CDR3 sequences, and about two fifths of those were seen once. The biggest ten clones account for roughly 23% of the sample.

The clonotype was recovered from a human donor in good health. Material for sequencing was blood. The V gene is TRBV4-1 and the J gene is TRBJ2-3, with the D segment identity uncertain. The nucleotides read TGCGCCAGCAGCCAAGCGGTGGCAGATACGCAGTATTTT. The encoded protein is CASSQAVADTQYF.